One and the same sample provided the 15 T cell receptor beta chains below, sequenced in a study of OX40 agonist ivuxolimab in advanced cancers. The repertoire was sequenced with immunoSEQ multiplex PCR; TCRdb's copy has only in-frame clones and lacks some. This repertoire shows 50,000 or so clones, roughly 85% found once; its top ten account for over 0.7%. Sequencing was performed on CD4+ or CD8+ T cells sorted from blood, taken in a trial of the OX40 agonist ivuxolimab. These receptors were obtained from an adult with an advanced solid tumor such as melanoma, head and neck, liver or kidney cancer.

Here the CDR3 DNA reads TGTGCCAGCAGACTCACAGGGAACACTGAAGCTTTCTTT. It encodes CASRLTGNTEAFF. The chain couples TRBV7-3 to TRBJ1-1, with a possible D match to TRBD1 (5 bases). Trimming shortened V by 6 bases and J by 1 base, and 9 bases separated the two germline ends. CDR3 length: 13 amino acids. Germline-derived CDR1 and CDR2 are SGHTA and FQGTGA.

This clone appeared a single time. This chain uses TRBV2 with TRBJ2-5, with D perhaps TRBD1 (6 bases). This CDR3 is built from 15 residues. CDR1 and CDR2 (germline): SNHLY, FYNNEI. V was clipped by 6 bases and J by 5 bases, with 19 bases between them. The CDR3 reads CASSERRPQGETQYF. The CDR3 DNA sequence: TGTGCCAGCAGCGAACGCAGGCCCCAGGGGGAGACCCAGTACTTC. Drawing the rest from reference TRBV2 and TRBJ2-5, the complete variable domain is EPEVTQTPSHQVTQMGQEVILRCVPISNHLYFYWYRQILGQKVEFLVSFYNNEISEKSEIFDDQFSVERPDGSNFTLKIRSTKLEDSAMYFCASSERRPQGETQYFGPGTRLLVL.

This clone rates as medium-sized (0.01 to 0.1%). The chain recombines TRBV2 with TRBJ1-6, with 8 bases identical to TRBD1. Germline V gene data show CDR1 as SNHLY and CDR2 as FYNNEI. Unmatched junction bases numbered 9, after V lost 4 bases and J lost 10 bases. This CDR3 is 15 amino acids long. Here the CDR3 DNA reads TGTGCCAGCAGTGTAATGGACAGGGTGGGGTCACCCCTCCACTTT. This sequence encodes CASSVMDRVGSPLHF.

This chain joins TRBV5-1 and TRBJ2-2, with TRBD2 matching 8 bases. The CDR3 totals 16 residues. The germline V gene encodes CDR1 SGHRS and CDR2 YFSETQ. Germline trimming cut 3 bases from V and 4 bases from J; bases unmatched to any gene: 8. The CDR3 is CASSSHGRAGTGELFF. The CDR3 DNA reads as TGCGCCAGCAGCTCTCACGGGAGGGCGGGCACCGGGGAGCTGTTTTTT.

CDR3 coding DNA: TGTGCCAGCAGTTACAGGGGGAGAAACACCGGGGAGCTGTTTTTT. Its protein is CASSYRGRNTGELFF. V and J are TRBV6-6 and TRBJ2-2; TRBD1 is a possible D gene (6 bases). The V gene's germline CDR1 is MNHNY and CDR2 SVGAGI (reference sequence). The CDR3 extends over 15 amino acids. Trimming pared 2 bases from V and 2 bases from J, leaving 9 bases between.

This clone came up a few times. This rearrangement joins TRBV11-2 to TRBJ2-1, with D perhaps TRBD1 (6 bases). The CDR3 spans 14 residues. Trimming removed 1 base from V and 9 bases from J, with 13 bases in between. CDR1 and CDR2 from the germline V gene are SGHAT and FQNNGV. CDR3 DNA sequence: TGTGCCAGCAGCTTAGTCAGGGGACCTGGTGAGCAGTTCTTC. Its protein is CASSLVRGPGEQFF.

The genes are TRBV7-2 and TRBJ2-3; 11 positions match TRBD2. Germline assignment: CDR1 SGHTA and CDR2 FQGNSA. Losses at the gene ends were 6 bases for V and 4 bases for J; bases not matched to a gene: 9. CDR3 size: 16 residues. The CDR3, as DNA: TGTGCCAGCAGTCCCACTAGCGGGGGAAGGTCAGATACGCAGTATTTT. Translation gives CASSPTSGGRSDTQYF. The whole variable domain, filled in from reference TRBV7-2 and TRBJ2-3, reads GAGVSQSPSNKVTEKGKDVELRCDPISGHTALYWYRQSLGQGLEFLIYFQGNSAPDKSGLPSDRFSAERTGGSVSTLTIQRTQQEDSAVYLCASSPTSGGRSDTQYFGPGTRLTVL.

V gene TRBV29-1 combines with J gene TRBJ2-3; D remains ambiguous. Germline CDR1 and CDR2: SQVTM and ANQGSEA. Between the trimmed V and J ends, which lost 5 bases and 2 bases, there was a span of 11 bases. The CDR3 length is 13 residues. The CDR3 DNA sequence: TGCAGCGTTTCAACACGATTCACAGATACGCAGTATTTT. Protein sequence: CSVSTRFTDTQYF.

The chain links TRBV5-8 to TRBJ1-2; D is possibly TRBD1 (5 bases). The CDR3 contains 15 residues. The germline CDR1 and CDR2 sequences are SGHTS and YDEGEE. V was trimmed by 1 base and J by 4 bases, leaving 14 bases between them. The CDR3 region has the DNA TGTGCCAGCAGCTTGCCGTGGCAGGGTTCCTATGGCTACACCTTC. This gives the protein CASSLPWQGSYGYTF.

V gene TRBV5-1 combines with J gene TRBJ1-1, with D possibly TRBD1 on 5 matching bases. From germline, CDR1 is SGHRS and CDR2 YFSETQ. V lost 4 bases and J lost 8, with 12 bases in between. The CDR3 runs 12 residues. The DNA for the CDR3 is TGCGCCAGCAGCCAAGGGGAGTCCGAAGCTTTCTTT. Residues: CASSQGESEAFF.

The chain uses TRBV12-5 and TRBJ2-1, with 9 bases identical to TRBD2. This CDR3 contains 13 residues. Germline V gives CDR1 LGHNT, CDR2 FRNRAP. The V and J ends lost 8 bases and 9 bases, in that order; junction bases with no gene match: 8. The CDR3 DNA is TGTGCTAGTTGTTATAGCGGGAGTGGTGAGCAGTTCTTC. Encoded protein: CASCYSGSGEQFF.

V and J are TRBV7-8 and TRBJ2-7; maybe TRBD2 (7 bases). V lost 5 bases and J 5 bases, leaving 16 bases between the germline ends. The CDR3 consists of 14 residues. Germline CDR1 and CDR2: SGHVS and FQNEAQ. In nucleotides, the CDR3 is TGTGCCAGCAGCACCCCACCGGGGGGCCACGAGCAGTACTTC. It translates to CASSTPPGGHEQYF.

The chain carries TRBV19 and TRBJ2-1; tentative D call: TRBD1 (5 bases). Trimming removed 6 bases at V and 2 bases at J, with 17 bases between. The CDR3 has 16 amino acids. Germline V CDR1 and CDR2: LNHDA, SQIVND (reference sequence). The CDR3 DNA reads TGTGCCAGTAGCACGACCAGGGCCCCTACCTACAATGAGCAGTTCTTC. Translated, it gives CASSTTRAPTYNEQFF.

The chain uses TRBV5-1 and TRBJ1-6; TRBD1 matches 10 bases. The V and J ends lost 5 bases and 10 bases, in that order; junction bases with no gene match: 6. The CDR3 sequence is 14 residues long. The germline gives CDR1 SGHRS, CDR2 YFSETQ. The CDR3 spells CASRLGQGESPLHF. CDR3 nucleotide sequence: TGCGCCAGCAGGCTTGGACAGGGGGAATCACCCCTCCACTTT.

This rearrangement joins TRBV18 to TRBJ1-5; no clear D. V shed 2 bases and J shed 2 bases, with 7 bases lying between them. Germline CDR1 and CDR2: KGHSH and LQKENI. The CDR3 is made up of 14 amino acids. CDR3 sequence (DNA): TGTGCCAGCTCACCAGGGATAGGCAATCAGCCCCAGCATTTT. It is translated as CASSPGIGNQPQHF.